The 15 T cell receptor beta chains in this list originate from one sample, sequenced in a study of CD8 T cells in Susac syndrome. Random hexamers served to reverse transcribe roughly 0.5 to 1 ug RNA. One entry per CDR3 protein results from TCRdb running MiXCR on the immunoSEQ multiplex PCR reads. The table records 100,000 to 150,000 distinct CDR3 sequences, around 94% of them present only once. Material for sequencing was CD8+ T cells from PBMCs. The receptors were gathered from a human donor with Susac syndrome.

The J gene is TRBJ2-5, the V gene TRBV29-1; a weak D match, TRBD2 (6 bases). Germline-derived CDR1 and CDR2 are SQVTM and ANQGSEA. The CDR3 covers 13 residues. The V and J ends lost 6 bases and 4 bases respectively, with 15 bases between them. The CDR3 nucleotides are TGCAGCGTGGTGGAGGGGCTGAGAGAGACCCAGTACTTC. Residues: CSVVEGLRETQYF.

The chain couples TRBV20-1 to TRBJ2-5; D unclear. The CDR3 covers 10 residues. Germline V gene data show CDR1 as DFQATT and CDR2 as SNEGSKA (reference sequence). Trimming left V 5 bases short and J 7 bases short, with 8 bases between. DNA for the CDR3: TGCAGTGCTCCTTTGGGGACCCAGTACTTC. Translating gives CSAPLGTQYF.

V gene TRBV27 combines with J gene TRBJ2-3; no clear D gene. The CDR3 extends over 11 amino acids. Germline loops: CDR1 MNHEY, CDR2 SMNVEV (reference sequence). V was clipped by 3 bases and J by 14 bases, with 12 bases between them. CDR3 DNA sequence: TGTGCCAGCAGTTTCGCGCAGACTGCGTATTTT. This codes for CASSFAQTAYF.

The chain carries TRBV12-3 or TRBV12-4 and TRBJ2-5; D may be TRBD2 (5 bases). Trimming removed 4 bases at V and 5 bases at J, with 14 bases between. The CDR3 extends over 14 amino acids. Here the CDR3 DNA reads TGTGCCAGCAGTTCTAGCCTCGTAGGGGAGACCCAGTACTTC. Its translation is CASSSSLVGETQYF.

The J gene is TRBJ1-5, the V gene TRBV19; D gene uncertain. Germline loops: CDR1 LNHDA, CDR2 SQIVND (reference sequence). The CDR3 has 17 residues. The ends were cut back, 3 bases at V and 0 bases at J, with 15 bases in the middle. CDR3 bases: TGTGCCAGTAGTATGGGCAGAAACCTGTATAGCAATCAGCCCCAGCATTTT. It translates to CASSMGRNLYSNQPQHF.

The chain carries TRBV12-3 or TRBV12-4 and TRBJ2-5; possible D gene TRBD2, 7 bases. The CDR3 runs to 14 residues. V gave up 7 bases and J gave up 4 bases, with 16 bases separating them. The CDR3 region has the DNA TGTGCCAGCACCGGGGGGCTAGCAGGAGAGACCCAGTACTTC. Translating it yields CASTGGLAGETQYF.

The V call is TRBV9, the J call TRBJ2-7; D unclear. CDR1 is SGDLS and CDR2 is YYNGEE in the germline V gene. CDR3 length equals 14 residues. V lost 4 bases, J lost 3 bases, and 14 bases lay in between. Written as DNA, the CDR3 is TGTGCCAGCAGCCCGGGCCTCAACCTCTACGAGCAGTACTTC. Its translation is CASSPGLNLYEQYF.

The rearrangement joins TRBV5-6 to TRBJ2-1; 11 bases line up with TRBD2. The CDR3 totals 15 residues. From germline, CDR1 is SGHDT and CDR2 YYEEEE. V shed 3 bases and J 4 bases; nucleotides not matched to a gene: 3. The CDR3 DNA reads TGTGCCAGCAGCTCGACTAGCGGGATTTACAATGAGCAGTTCTTC. Residues: CASSSTSGIYNEQFF.

The V call is TRBV7-8, the J call TRBJ2-3, with D maybe TRBD2 (6 bases). The CDR3 totals 14 residues. The germline V and J ends were trimmed by 2 bases and 3 bases, with 9 bases remaining between them. CDR1 and CDR2 (germline): SGHVS, FQNEAQ. The CDR3 DNA is TGTGCCAGCAGCTTACTCGGAGGGACAGATACGCAGTATTTT. Translated, it gives CASSLLGGTDTQYF.

The chain employs TRBV7-2 and TRBJ2-2; a possible D gene is TRBD1 (6 bases). Per germline, CDR1 SGHTA and CDR2 FQGNSA. The CDR3 length is 14 residues. V was cut by 4 bases and J by 1 base, with 7 bases left in between. The CDR3 reads CASSWGQNTGELFF. In DNA, the CDR3 is TGTGCCAGCAGCTGGGGACAGAACACCGGGGAGCTGTTTTTT.

The chain recombines TRBV5-1 with TRBJ1-1, with 10 bases lining up with TRBD1. The CDR3 length is 14 residues. In germline, CDR1 is SGHRS, CDR2 YFSETQ. J lost 7 bases, V lost 3 bases, and 6 bases had no gene match. CDR3 sequence reads: CASSSGTGDFEAFF. CDR3 coding DNA: TGCGCCAGCAGCTCCGGGACAGGGGACTTTGAAGCTTTCTTT.

The chain joins TRBV10-3 to TRBJ2-4; no definite D call. The V gene's germline CDR1 is ENHRY and CDR2 SYGVKD. The CDR3 runs 16 residues. Between the trimmed V and J ends, which lost 0 bases and 8 bases, there was a span of 17 bases. This CDR3 reads CAISESWAAKGDIQYF. The CDR3, as DNA: TGTGCCATCAGTGAGTCTTGGGCAGCTAAGGGCGACATTCAGTACTTC.

This rearrangement joins TRBV12-3 or TRBV12-4 to TRBJ1-3; TRBD1 matches 9 bases. Trimming cost V 5 bases and J 0 bases; bases outside gene matches: 8. The CDR3 spans 17 residues. CDR3 loop: CASSPGPGQGSGNTIYF. As DNA, the CDR3 is TGTGCCAGCAGTCCCGGCCCGGGACAGGGCTCTGGAAACACCATATATTTT.

The genes are TRBV7-9 and TRBJ1-2; TRBD1 matches 12 bases. The CDR3 spans 15 residues. Germline lookup yields CDR1 SEHNR and CDR2 FQNEAQ (reference sequence). V trimming: 3 bases; J trimming: 4 bases; junction bases outside the gene matches: 3. In DNA, the CDR3 is TGTGCCAGCAGCTTTACGGGACAGGGGGCCTATGGCTACACCTTC. As protein: CASSFTGQGAYGYTF.

The genes are TRBV4-3 and TRBJ2-7, with 8 positions matching TRBD2. CDR3 length equals 15 residues. Germline loops: CDR1 LGHNA, CDR2 YSLEER. V lost 0 bases to trimming and J lost 2 bases; unmatched junction nucleotides: 3. The chain's CDR3 is CASSQEREAPYEQYF. The CDR3 DNA reads as TGCGCCAGCAGCCAAGAGCGGGAGGCTCCCTACGAGCAGTACTTC.